These T cell receptor beta chains were read from a single sample in a study of blood T cell repertoires in COVID-19. Measured with immunoSEQ multiplex PCR; TCRdb has only the in-frame clones, and not every one. Of 150,000 to 200,000 clones listed, 74% were seen once; the top ten hold 3%. Sequencing used peripheral blood. These receptors came from an elderly woman with acute or convalescent COVID-19. Both conserved end residues are trimmed from each CDR3.

TRBV30	TRBJ2-4	AWNPGQGAGIQY
TRBV27	TRBJ1-6	ASGWAFSPLH
TRBV7-7	TRBJ2-5	ASSLAGAASGTQY
TRBV10-1	TRBJ2-5	ASSGERKETQY
TRBV28	TRBJ1-1	ASTSSGQGNTEAF
TRBV28	TRBJ1-1	ASSMGAYMNTEAF
TRBV5-1	TRBJ1-1	ASSLHRVGIQVAEAF
TRBV5-1	TRBJ2-5	ASSLTKVGETQY
TRBV5-1	TRBJ2-1	ASSSDYNEQF
TRBV3-1/TRBV3-2	TRBJ1-2	ASSYQGSDYGYT
TRBV6-5	TRBJ2-7	ASSPAGTYEQY
TRBV18	TRBJ1-3	ASSPQEGQGAAGNTIY
TRBV9	TRBJ2-2	ASSVVPRGTGELF
TRBV2	TRBJ1-3	ASSWTGGNTIY
TRBV30	TRBJ2-2	AWSQGGIAGELF
TRBV18	TRBJ2-7	ASSPTGTSSYEQY
TRBV11-2	TRBJ2-1	ASSPGGSSYNEQF
TRBV6-5	TRBJ1-5	ASSQTGSGNQPQH
TRBV10-3	TRBJ2-6	AISEQASGANVLT
TRBV10-3	TRBJ2-5	AISEQGDTETQY